This T cell receptor (beta chain) was sequenced for a study of blood T cells in healthy people across ages. This CDR3 contains 17 residues. Trimming cost V 5 bases and J 0 bases, with 14 bases left between them. With a J-beta primer mix and a sample-barcoded 5' primer, a second PCR ran about 6 to 11 cycles. TCRdb re-called the 5' RACE reads with MiXCR, one entry per CDR3 protein. The sample carries about 800,000 distinct CDR3 sequences, around 45% recorded once. Study-wide results and caveats: Naive T cell percentage showed a strong correlation with the diversity of TCR beta.

Comments on this clonotype: What it binds is not known.

The rearrangement links TRBV12-3 or TRBV12-4 to TRBJ2-6; TRBD1 might be the D (5 bases). The sample consisted of blood. This TCR derives from an elderly man in good health. This CDR3 is CASSPPQGNSGANVLTF. CDR3 DNA: TGTGCCAGCAGTCCCCCGCAGGGAAACTCTGGGGCCAACGTCCTGACTTTC.